Included here is one T cell receptor (beta chain) sequence, with context. The data were obtained in a study of T cell changes during pregnancy in multiple sclerosis. The germline gives CDR1 MNHEY, CDR2 SMNVEV (reference sequence). The V end was cut by 2 bases, the J end by 6 bases, with 8 bases between. The CDR3 runs 13 residues. Produced via immunoSEQ multiplex PCR; TCRdb's table is partial and in-frame only. The repertoire holds about 45,000 clones, with roughly 96% as singletons. The receptor comes from a female donor with multiple sclerosis, enrolled in a pregnancy study. The V and J genes are TRBV27 and TRBJ2-1; D perhaps matches TRBD2 (6 bases). Sequencing was performed on peripheral blood, taken in the second trimester of pregnancy. The CDR3 DNA reads TGTGCCAGCAGTTTAGGAGGGTTCAATGAGCAGTTCTTC. This translates into CASSLGGFNEQFF.